Sequencing of this T cell receptor (beta chain) was carried out in a study of blood T cell repertoires in COVID-19. This table comes from immunoSEQ multiplex PCR, and its TCRdb copy is limited to in-frame clones, with some not included. The sample has roughly 330,000 clones; roughly 85% are singletons. The sequenced material came from PBMCs or T cells enriched from blood (not recorded which). This sequence was found in a woman in her twenties or thirties who had recovered from COVID-19.

CDR3 loop: CASSADRVAGNQPQHF. The CDR3 DNA follows: TGTGCCAGCAGTGCAGACAGGGTTGCTGGCAATCAGCCCCAGCATTTT. The rearrangement joins TRBV6-1 to TRBJ1-5, with 7 bases that match TRBD1. The CDR3 consists of 16 residues. Germline CDR1 reads MNHNS; CDR2 reads SASEGT. V shed 4 bases and J 2 bases; nucleotides not matched to a gene: 8.